This paragraph reports one TCR beta chain. Using immunoSEQ multiplex PCR, the repertoire was profiled, and TCRdb retains in-frame clones only, with some absent. Of tens of thousands of clones detected, around 89% appear once; the ten largest clones hold 15% to 20%. This CDR3 spans 15 amino acids. Trimming took off 6 bases at V and 0 bases at J, with 14 bases between the two ends. Germline V lookup: CDR1 KGHSH, CDR2 LQKENI. The record originates from a study of blood T cell repertoires in COVID-19. A Seattle source enrolled patients during active infection and followed them longitudinally. The clonotype originates from a woman aged 55-69 years with COVID-19, enrolled during active disease. This chain connects TRBV18 to TRBJ1-1, with D possibly being TRBD1 (6 bases). Input material: peripheral blood. The CDR3 sequence is CASSPNGQMNTEAFF. Here the CDR3 DNA reads TGTGCCAGCTCGCCGAACGGACAGATGAACACTGAAGCTTTCTTT.